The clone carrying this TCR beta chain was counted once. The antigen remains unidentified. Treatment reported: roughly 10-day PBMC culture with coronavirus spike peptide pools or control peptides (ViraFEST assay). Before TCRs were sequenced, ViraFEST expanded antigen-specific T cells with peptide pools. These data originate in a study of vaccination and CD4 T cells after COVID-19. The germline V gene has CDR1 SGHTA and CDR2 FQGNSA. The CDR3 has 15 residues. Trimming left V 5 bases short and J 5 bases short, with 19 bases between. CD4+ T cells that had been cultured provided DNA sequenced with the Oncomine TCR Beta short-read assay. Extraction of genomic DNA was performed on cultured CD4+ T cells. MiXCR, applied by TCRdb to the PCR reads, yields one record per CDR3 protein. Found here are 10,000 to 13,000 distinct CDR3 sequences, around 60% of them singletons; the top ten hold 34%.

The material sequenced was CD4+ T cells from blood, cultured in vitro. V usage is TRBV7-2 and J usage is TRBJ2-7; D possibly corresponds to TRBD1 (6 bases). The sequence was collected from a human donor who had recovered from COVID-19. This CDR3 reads CASSPSQGSWDEQYF. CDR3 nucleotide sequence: TGTGCCAGCAGCCCGAGCCAGGGGAGCTGGGACGAGCAGTACTTC.